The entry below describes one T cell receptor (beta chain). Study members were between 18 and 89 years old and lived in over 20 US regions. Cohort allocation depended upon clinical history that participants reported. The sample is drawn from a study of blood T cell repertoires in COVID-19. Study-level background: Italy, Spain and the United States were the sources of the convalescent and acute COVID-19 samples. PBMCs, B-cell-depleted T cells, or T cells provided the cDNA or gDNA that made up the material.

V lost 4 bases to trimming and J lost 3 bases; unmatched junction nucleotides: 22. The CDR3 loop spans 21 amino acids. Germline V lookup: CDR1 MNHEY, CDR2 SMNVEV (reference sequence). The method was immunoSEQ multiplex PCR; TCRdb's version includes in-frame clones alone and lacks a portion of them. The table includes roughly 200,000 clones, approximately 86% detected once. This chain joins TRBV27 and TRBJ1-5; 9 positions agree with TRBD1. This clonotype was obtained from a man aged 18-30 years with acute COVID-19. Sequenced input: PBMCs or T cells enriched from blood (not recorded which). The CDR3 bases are TGTGCCAGCAGTTGGATTCCCCCGACCGGGACAGGGTCTGGGGTCAATCAGCCCCAGCATTTT. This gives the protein CASSWIPPTGTGSGVNQPQHF.